Following are 23 T cell receptor beta chains from one sample sequenced in a study of blood T cell repertoires in COVID-19. The protocol was immunoSEQ multiplex PCR, while the TCRdb copy is restricted to in-frame clones and leaves out a portion. The repertoire has about 200,000 clones, about 88% of them found once; the top ten carry around 1.5%. The sample consisted of peripheral blood. The receptors derive from a man aged 18 to 29 with active or convalescent COVID-19.

The J gene is TRBJ1-1, the V gene TRBV23-1; 7 bases align to TRBD1. TRBV23-1 is classed as an ORF, of uncertain function. The CDR3 has 16 amino acids. V lost 7 bases and J lost 3; bases outside the gene matches: 14. CDR3 loop: CASIEVPRGQYTEAFF. The CDR3 DNA follows: TGCGCCAGCATTGAAGTGCCGAGGGGGCAGTACACTGAAGCTTTCTTT.

The chain uses TRBV19 and TRBJ2-5; the D gene is possibly TRBD1 (5 bases). The CDR3 has 13 residues. CDR1 and CDR2 (germline): LNHDA, SQIVND (reference sequence). V lost 5 bases, J lost 2 bases, and 9 bases lay in between. The CDR3 loop reads CASSWGSQETQYF. The CDR3 DNA follows: TGTGCCAGTAGTTGGGGCAGTCAAGAGACCCAGTACTTC.

This clone was seen once. This chain links TRBV7-2 with TRBJ1-2; 8 bases align to TRBD1. After removal of 5 bases from V and 6 bases from J, the junction contained 11 bases not matched to a gene. CDR1 is SGHTA, CDR2 FQGNSA, per germline. There are 15 residues in the CDR3. The CDR3 coding sequence is TGTGCCAGCAGCCAAAAGACAGGGGTAACCGATGGCTACACCTTC. The encoded protein is CASSQKTGVTDGYTF.

The rearrangement joins TRBV24-1 to TRBJ2-2, with D perhaps matching TRBD2 (5 bases). The CDR3 runs to 12 residues. Trimming shortened V by 7 bases and J by 6 bases, and 8 bases separated the two germline ends. Germline V gene data show CDR1 as KGHDR and CDR2 as SFDVKD. CDR3 sequence: CATSTRAGELFF. The CDR3 coding sequence is TGTGCCACCAGCACTAGGGCCGGGGAGCTGTTTTTT.

The chain couples TRBV5-1 to TRBJ1-1; 7 positions agree with TRBD1. Per germline, CDR1 SGHRS and CDR2 YFSETQ. The junction had 10 bases not matched to a gene; V was cut back by 4 bases and J by 4 bases. The CDR3 has 15 residues. DNA for the CDR3: TGCGCCAGCAGCCCTAGACAGGGTTCGGGCACTGAAGCTTTCTTT. Translated, it gives CASSPRQGSGTEAFF.

The chain employs TRBV7-9 and TRBJ2-5; 12 bases are shared with TRBD2. CDR1 is SEHNR, CDR2 FQNEAQ, per germline (reference sequence). J gave up 1 base and V 6 bases, and 3 bases lay outside the gene matches. CDR3 length equals 15 residues. The CDR3 DNA reads TGTGCCAGCAGGGCTAGCGGGGGGGCCCAAGAGACCCAGTACTTC. Amino acid sequence: CASRASGGAQETQYF.

The genes are TRBV10-3 and TRBJ1-2; the match to TRBD1 covers 7 bases. The CDR3 runs 12 residues. The J segment lost 6 bases and the V segment lost 8 bases, leaving 6 bases of the junction unmatched. Per the germline V gene, CDR1 is ENHRY and CDR2 is SYGVKD. The CDR3 bases are TGTGCCATCCGAGGACAGGAAGATGGCTACACCTTC. Translated: CAIRGQEDGYTF.

The chain joins TRBV12-3 or TRBV12-4 to TRBJ1-1; D unresolved. Trimming pared 2 bases from V and 0 bases from J, leaving 4 bases between. The CDR3 is made up of 13 amino acids. Here the CDR3 reads CASSLYMNTEAFF. CDR3 sequence (DNA): TGTGCCAGCAGTTTATATATGAACACTGAAGCTTTCTTT.

The V and J genes are TRBV28 and TRBJ2-2, with TRBD1 matching over 9 bases. Germline loops: CDR1 MDHEN, CDR2 SYDVKM. V dropped 8 bases and J dropped 0; count of bases not matched to a gene: 4. This CDR3 is built from 15 residues. The CDR3: CASHRDRANTGELFF. CDR3 DNA sequence: TGTGCCAGCCATAGGGACAGGGCGAACACCGGGGAGCTGTTTTTT.

The chain is built from TRBV2 and TRBJ1-1; D gene unclear. This CDR3 spans 15 amino acids. Between the trimmed V and J ends, which lost 10 bases and 6 bases, there was a span of 24 bases. The V gene's germline CDR1 is SNHLY and CDR2 FYNNEI. CDR3 sequence reads: CATYSGEGRISEAFF. The CDR3 DNA reads as TGTGCCACCTACTCGGGTGAGGGAAGAATCTCTGAAGCTTTCTTT.

This clone has at least ten counts. The chain recombines TRBV7-9 with TRBJ2-1; D gene uncertain. V was cut by 3 bases and J by 8 bases, with 8 bases left in between. This CDR3 has 12 amino acids. Looked up from germline, CDR1 is SEHNR and CDR2 is FQNEAQ (reference sequence). The CDR3, as DNA: TGTGCCAGCAGCTTCATCCGGGATGAGCAGTTCTTC. Protein sequence: CASSFIRDEQFF.

The J gene is TRBJ1-3, the V gene TRBV11-2; 7 positions match TRBD1. The CDR3 runs to 15 residues. With V trimmed by 4 bases and J by 1 base, 4 bases remained unmatched. From germline, CDR1 is SGHAT and CDR2 FQNNGV. In nucleotides, the CDR3 is TGTGCCAGCAGCTATAACAGGGGATCTGGAAACACCATATATTTT. Encoded protein: CASSYNRGSGNTIYF.

The DNA for the CDR3 is TGTGCCAGCAGCCCCCGACTGTTGGTCACCGGGGAGCTGTTTTTT. Its protein is CASSPRLLVTGELFF. The chain employs TRBV9 and TRBJ2-2; D is unresolved. CDR3 length: 15 residues. Germline CDR1 reads SGDLS; CDR2 reads YYNGEE. The V and J ends lost 4 bases and 4 bases respectively, with 14 bases between them.

V and J are TRBV6-4 and TRBJ1-5; 7 bases match TRBD1. CDR3 length: 13 amino acids. Per the germline V gene, CDR1 is MRHNA and CDR2 is SNTAGT. J gave up 4 bases and V 6 bases, and 3 bases lay outside the gene matches. CDR3 residues: CASSRDRNQPQHF. The CDR3 nucleotides read TGTGCCAGCAGCCGGGACAGAAATCAGCCCCAGCATTTT.

The chain has TRBV18 and TRBJ1-2; 9 bases are shared with TRBD1. Germline CDR1 and CDR2: KGHSH and LQKENI. V dropped 2 bases and J dropped 3; count of bases not matched to a gene: 4. The CDR3 is 15 amino acids. In DNA form, the CDR3 reads TGTGCCAGCTCACCAAGGACAGGGGATCACTATGGCTACACCTTC. Amino acid sequence: CASSPRTGDHYGYTF.

The chain recombines TRBV14 with TRBJ2-2; 9 nucleotides match TRBD1. Germline V gene lookup returns CDR1 SGHDN and CDR2 FVKESK. Unmatched junction bases numbered 10, after V lost 8 bases and J lost 3 bases. The CDR3 runs to 16 residues. CDR3 sequence: CASSQRQGDDTGELFF. The CDR3 DNA sequence: TGTGCCAGCTCCCAAAGACAGGGGGACGACACCGGGGAGCTGTTTTTT.

The chain combines TRBV3-1 (or the pseudogene TRBV3-2) with TRBJ2-5; D is unclear. Per the germline V gene, CDR1 is LGHDT and CDR2 is YNNKEL (reference sequence). Trimming pared 0 bases from V and 7 bases from J, leaving 12 bases between. CDR3 length: 14 residues. The CDR3 DNA reads as TGTGCCAGCAGCCAAGACCTAATATCGCGGACCCAGTACTTC. It specifies CASSQDLISRTQYF.

This chain links TRBV15 with TRBJ1-2; weak D call: TRBD1 (5 bases). Germline assignment: CDR1 LNHNV and CDR2 YYDKDF (reference sequence). The CDR3 has 14 amino acids. V was cut by 0 bases and J by 2 bases, with 7 bases left in between. CDR3 DNA: TGTGCCACCAGCAGAGAGAACAGGAACTATGGCTACACCTTC. It specifies CATSRENRNYGYTF.

This clone has just one count. The rearrangement uses TRBV24-1 and TRBJ2-2, with a tentative D call TRBD1 (6 bases). Germline loops: CDR1 KGHDR, CDR2 SFDVKD. The CDR3 sequence is 16 residues long. Trimming cost V 4 bases and J 4 bases, with 15 bases left between them. CDR3 nucleotide sequence: TGTGCCACCAGTGACCCCGGGACAATCAGCACCGGGGAGCTGTTTTTT. Encoded protein: CATSDPGTISTGELFF.

In its sample, this clone was seen once. J is TRBJ1-2 and V is TRBV12-3 or TRBV12-4, with D possibly matching TRBD1 (5 bases). CDR3 length: 13 amino acids. V shed 6 bases and J shed 3 bases, with 11 bases lying between them. The CDR3 sequence: CASRRGGDYGYTF. The CDR3 DNA follows: TGTGCCAGCAGGCGAGGAGGGGACTATGGCTACACCTTC.

This clone occurred once. J is TRBJ2-1 and V is TRBV6-1, with D tentatively TRBD2 (6 bases). The CDR3 consists of 15 residues. CDR1 is MNHNS, CDR2 SASEGT, per germline. Trimming removed 3 bases at V and 0 bases at J, with 9 bases between. The CDR3 spells CASSDRGISYNEQFF. CDR3 coding DNA: TGTGCCAGCAGTGATCGGGGGATCTCCTACAATGAGCAGTTCTTC.

The rearrangement links TRBV6-1 to TRBJ1-2; D is possibly TRBD1 (5 bases). The CDR3 extends over 16 amino acids. The ends were cut back, 4 bases at V and 8 bases at J, with 23 bases in the middle. CDR1 MNHNS and CDR2 SASEGT come from the germline V gene. CDR3 coding DNA: TGTGCCAGCAGTGCAGGGAGGACGCAGGGAGGAGAGGGCTACACCTTC. It specifies CASSAGRTQGGEGYTF.

The rearrangement joins TRBV7-2 to TRBJ1-4; a possible D gene is TRBD1 (5 bases). The CDR3 is 11 residues long. V dropped 5 bases and J dropped 8 bases, with 6 bases sitting between them. CDR1 SGHTA and CDR2 FQGNSA come from the germline V gene. The CDR3 loop is CASSPGEKLFF. Here the CDR3 DNA reads TGTGCCAGCAGCCCAGGGGAAAAACTGTTTTTT. Together with reference TRBV7-2 and TRBJ1-4, the CDR3 gives the full variable domain: GAGVSQSPSNKVTEKGKDVELRCDPISGHTALYWYRQSLGQGLEFLIYFQGNSAPDKSGLPSDRFSAERTGGSVSTLTIQRTQQEDSAVYLCASSPGEKLFFGSGTQLSVL.